A single sample gave rise to the 3 T cell receptor beta chains below, sequenced in a study of blood T cells in healthy people across ages. A J-beta primer mix and a sample-barcoded 5' primer were used in a second PCR of about 7 to 12 cycles. One entry per CDR3 protein, called by TCRdb with MiXCR from the 5' RACE reads. This table has around 650,000 distinct CDR3 sequences, 40% to 50% appearing once. Sample: blood. The receptors originated from a man older than 75 in good health.

The chain links TRBV20-1 to TRBJ1-2, with D possibly matching TRBD1 (5 bases). Germline V gene sequence: CDR1 DFQATT, CDR2 SNEGSKA (reference sequence). V was pared by 8 bases and J by 5 bases, with 12 bases between. The CDR3 contains 11 residues. The CDR3 sequence: CSPSGGYGYTF. The CDR3 bases are TGCAGTCCCTCCGGGGGATATGGCTACACCTTC.

There are a few counts of this clonotype. The V call is TRBV6-1, the J call TRBJ2-3; 7 bases line up with TRBD2. J was trimmed by 7 bases and V by 8 bases; bases with no gene match: 15. Per germline, CDR1 MNHNS and CDR2 SASEGT. This CDR3 region has 15 residues. DNA of the CDR3: TGTGCCAGCCGGCGGTTGCGCGGGGGACCTAATACGCAGTATTTT. It encodes CASRRLRGGPNTQYF.

The chain couples TRBV28 to TRBJ2-7; D may be TRBD1 or TRBD2 (5 bases each). Trimming took 3 bases from V and 4 from J, leaving 16 bases between them. Germline V gene data show CDR1 as MDHEN and CDR2 as SYDVKM. This CDR3 is built from 15 residues. CDR3 protein: CASSFVSGTNYEQYF. The DNA of the CDR3 is TGTGCCAGCAGTTTTGTTTCCGGGACCAATTACGAGCAGTACTTC.